The rows below give T cell receptor beta chains drawn from one sample of a study of early T cells in non-severe SARS-CoV-2 infection. Using its own MiXCR run on the 5' RACE reads, TCRdb lists one record per CDR3 protein. The table shows about 56,000 distinct CDR3 sequences, with roughly 16% occurring only once. Sequenced material: whole blood, taken at baseline. The origin of the receptors is an adult who was a healthcare worker with PCR-confirmed SARS-CoV-2 infection or an uninfected control (not recorded which). Each CDR3 is given with its conserved first and last residue. The D gene is left open where the match is weak. Clone size is stated in some rows and not others, as once, few, many or a class when expanded.

d_gene: TRBD2; abundance: few; j_gene: TRBJ2-5; v_gene: TRBV11-2; CDR3aa: CASSLGTSGGLQETQYF; CDR3nt: TGTGCCAGCAGCTTAGGGACTAGCGGGGGGTTACAAGAGACCCAGTACTTC
d_gene: -; abundance: few; j_gene: TRBJ1-1; v_gene: TRBV30; CDR3aa: CAWSGGRGMNTEAFF; CDR3nt: TGTGCCTGGAGTGGGGGAAGGGGCATGAACACTGAAGCTTTCTTT
d_gene: TRBD1; abundance: few; j_gene: TRBJ2-7; v_gene: TRBV11-2; CDR3aa: CASSIDRGIDEQYF; CDR3nt: TGTGCCAGCAGCATAGACAGGGGTATTGACGAGCAGTACTTC
d_gene: -; abundance: few; j_gene: TRBJ2-3; v_gene: TRBV12-2; CDR3aa: CASRFLDTQYF; CDR3nt: TGTGCAAGTCGCTTCCTCGATACGCAGTATTTT
d_gene: -; abundance: few; j_gene: TRBJ2-7; v_gene: TRBV5-1; CDR3aa: CASSSSLLGASYEQYF; CDR3nt: TGCGCCAGCAGCTCGTCCCTTTTGGGGGCCTCCTACGAGCAGTACTTC
d_gene: -; abundance: many; j_gene: TRBJ1-5; v_gene: TRBV19; CDR3aa: CASSIEFQGYSNQPQHF; CDR3nt: TGTGCCAGTAGTATAGAATTCCAAGGGTATAGCAATCAGCCCCAGCATTTT
d_gene: TRBD2; abundance: many; j_gene: TRBJ2-1; v_gene: TRBV20-1; CDR3aa: CSATLSGREYNEQFF; CDR3nt: TGCAGTGCTACCCTTAGCGGGAGGGAATACAATGAGCAGTTCTTC
d_gene: TRBD1; abundance: -; j_gene: TRBJ1-1; v_gene: TRBV10-3; CDR3aa: CAISDGTGEGTEAFF; CDR3nt: TGTGCCATCAGTGATGGGACAGGGGAAGGGACTGAAGCTTTCTTT
d_gene: -; abundance: many; j_gene: TRBJ2-3; v_gene: TRBV6-1; CDR3aa: CASSELGRVADTQYF; CDR3nt: TGTGCCAGCAGTGAACTAGGGCGGGTGGCAGATACGCAGTATTTT
d_gene: -; abundance: -; j_gene: TRBJ2-1; v_gene: TRBV3-1; CDR3aa: CASSQAGVSGNEQFF; CDR3nt: TGTGCCAGCAGCCAAGCGGGAGTATCAGGGAATGAGCAGTTCTTC
d_gene: -; abundance: -; j_gene: TRBJ1-1; v_gene: TRBV7-3; CDR3aa: CASSLSPDTEAFF; CDR3nt: TGTGCCAGCAGCTTATCACCGGACACTGAAGCTTTCTTT
d_gene: -; abundance: many; j_gene: TRBJ2-1; v_gene: TRBV7-8; CDR3aa: CASSPRGKKTNEQFF; CDR3nt: TGTGCCAGCAGCCCGAGAGGAAAAAAGACCAATGAGCAGTTCTTC
d_gene: -; abundance: few; j_gene: TRBJ2-1; v_gene: TRBV12-5; CDR3aa: CASGLVRGLIRNEQFF; CDR3nt: TGTGCTAGTGGTTTGGTACGTGGTCTTATACGAAATGAGCAGTTCTTC
d_gene: -; abundance: few; j_gene: TRBJ1-5; v_gene: TRBV20-1; CDR3aa: CSVTPRDTYNQPQHF; CDR3nt: TGCAGTGTAACGCCCCGGGACACCTACAATCAGCCCCAGCATTTT
d_gene: TRBD2; abundance: -; j_gene: TRBJ2-1; v_gene: TRBV20-1; CDR3aa: CSAREGFAGGQNEQFF; CDR3nt: TGCAGTGCTAGAGAAGGTTTCGCGGGGGGGCAGAATGAACAGTTCTTC
d_gene: -; abundance: -; j_gene: TRBJ2-3; v_gene: TRBV14; CDR3aa: CASSQDGVDTQYF; CDR3nt: TGTGCCAGCAGCCAAGATGGGGTGGATACGCAGTATTTT
d_gene: -; abundance: -; j_gene: TRBJ1-1; v_gene: TRBV6-2/TRBV6-3; CDR3aa: CASSYSSGEAFF; CDR3nt: TGTGCCAGCAGTTATTCGTCAGGTGAAGCTTTCTTT
d_gene: TRBD2; abundance: few; j_gene: TRBJ2-3; v_gene: TRBV2; CDR3aa: CASSRLAGGRDTQYF; CDR3nt: TGTGCCAGCAGCCGACTAGCGGGAGGTAGAGATACGCAGTATTTT
d_gene: TRBD2; abundance: -; j_gene: TRBJ2-7; v_gene: TRBV6-2/TRBV6-3; CDR3aa: CASTARLAGDQYF; CDR3nt: TGTGCCAGCACTGCCCGACTAGCGGGAGACCAGTACTTC
d_gene: TRBD2; abundance: -; j_gene: TRBJ2-1; v_gene: TRBV5-4; CDR3aa: CASSSGTSGSGEQFF; CDR3nt: TGTGCCAGCAGCTCCGGGACTAGCGGGAGCGGTGAGCAGTTCTTC
d_gene: -; abundance: few; j_gene: TRBJ2-6; v_gene: TRBV19; CDR3aa: CASSIGLRANVLTF; CDR3nt: TGTGCCAGTAGTATAGGCCTTAGGGCCAACGTCCTGACTTTC
d_gene: -; abundance: once; j_gene: TRBJ1-2; v_gene: TRBV6-6; CDR3aa: CASSYDSDGGYTF; CDR3nt: TGTGCCAGCAGTTATGATTCGGACGGCGGCTACACCTTC
d_gene: -; abundance: -; j_gene: TRBJ2-7; v_gene: TRBV18; CDR3aa: CASSPFTHYEQYF; CDR3nt: TGTGCCAGCTCACCCTTTACTCACTACGAGCAGTACTTC
d_gene: -; abundance: -; j_gene: TRBJ1-2; v_gene: TRBV12-5; CDR3aa: CASGPQAVNYGYTF; CDR3nt: TGTGCTAGTGGACCCCAGGCGGTGAACTATGGCTACACCTTC
d_gene: -; abundance: -; j_gene: TRBJ2-1; v_gene: TRBV6-5; CDR3aa: CASRSGPPNEQFF; CDR3nt: TGTGCCAGCAGATCGGGACCTCCGAATGAGCAGTTCTTC
d_gene: -; abundance: -; j_gene: TRBJ2-3; v_gene: TRBV6-1; CDR3aa: CASSEEGGELHMDTQYF; CDR3nt: TGTGCCAGCAGTGAAGAGGGGGGAGAACTACACATGGATACGCAGTATTTT
d_gene: TRBD2; abundance: many; j_gene: TRBJ2-7; v_gene: TRBV18; CDR3aa: CASSFGTSGTYEQYF; CDR3nt: TGTGCCAGCTCATTCGGGACTAGCGGTACCTACGAGCAGTACTTC
d_gene: -; abundance: few; j_gene: TRBJ2-2; v_gene: TRBV7-6; CDR3aa: CASSLAGDTGELFF; CDR3nt: TGTGCCAGCAGCTTAGCTGGTGACACCGGGGAGCTGTTTTTT
d_gene: TRBD1; abundance: -; j_gene: TRBJ2-7; v_gene: TRBV5-1; CDR3aa: CATTQGPSTSYEQYF; CDR3nt: TGCGCCACCACACAGGGGCCCTCGACCTCCTACGAGCAGTACTTC
d_gene: -; abundance: many; j_gene: TRBJ2-3; v_gene: TRBV20-1; CDR3aa: CSAPSTDTQYF; CDR3nt: TGCAGTGCCCCCAGCACAGATACGCAGTATTTT
d_gene: -; abundance: few; j_gene: TRBJ1-2; v_gene: TRBV12-5; CDR3aa: CASGSGFAGYTF; CDR3nt: TGTGCTAGTGGCTCGGGTTTCGCCGGCTACACCTTC
d_gene: TRBD2; abundance: many; j_gene: TRBJ2-1; v_gene: TRBV7-2; CDR3aa: CASSRSGVNEQFF; CDR3nt: TGTGCCAGCAGCCGGAGCGGGGTCAATGAGCAGTTCTTC
d_gene: -; abundance: many; j_gene: TRBJ2-5; v_gene: TRBV28; CDR3aa: CASSFLETGKETQYF; CDR3nt: TGTGCCAGCAGCTTTCTGGAGACTGGCAAAGAGACCCAGTACTTC
d_gene: TRBD1; abundance: -; j_gene: TRBJ2-7; v_gene: TRBV7-2; CDR3aa: CASSLGDRDSEQYF; CDR3nt: TGTGCCAGCAGCTTAGGGGACAGGGACTCCGAGCAGTACTTC
d_gene: TRBD1; abundance: -; j_gene: TRBJ1-2; v_gene: TRBV2; CDR3aa: CASSEEGETGVYGYTF; CDR3nt: TGTGCCAGCAGTGAAGAGGGAGAGACAGGGGTTTATGGCTACACCTTC
d_gene: -; abundance: -; j_gene: TRBJ1-2; v_gene: TRBV28; CDR3aa: CASSDRVDGYTF; CDR3nt: TGTGCCAGCAGTGACAGAGTAGATGGCTACACCTTC
d_gene: TRBD2; abundance: -; j_gene: TRBJ2-1; v_gene: TRBV20-1; CDR3aa: CSAHPGLAGNEQFF; CDR3nt: TGCAGTGCTCACCCGGGACTAGCGGGGAATGAGCAGTTCTTC
d_gene: -; abundance: medium-sized; j_gene: TRBJ2-2; v_gene: TRBV30; CDR3aa: CAWSHPGSTGELFF; CDR3nt: TGTGCCTGGAGTCATCCGGGCAGCACCGGGGAGCTGTTTTTT